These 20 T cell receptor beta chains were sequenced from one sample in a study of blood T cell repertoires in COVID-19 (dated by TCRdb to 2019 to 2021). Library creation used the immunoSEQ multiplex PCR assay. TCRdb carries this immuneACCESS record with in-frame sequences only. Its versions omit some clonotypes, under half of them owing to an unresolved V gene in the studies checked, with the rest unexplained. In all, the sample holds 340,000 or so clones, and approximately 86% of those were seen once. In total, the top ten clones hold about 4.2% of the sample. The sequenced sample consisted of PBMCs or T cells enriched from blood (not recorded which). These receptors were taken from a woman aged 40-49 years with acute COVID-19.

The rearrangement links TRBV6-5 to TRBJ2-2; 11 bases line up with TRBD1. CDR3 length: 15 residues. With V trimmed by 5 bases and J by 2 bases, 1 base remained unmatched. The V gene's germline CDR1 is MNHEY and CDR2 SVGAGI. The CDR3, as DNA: TGTGCCAGCAGTCGGACAGGGGGCAACACCGGGGAGCTGTTTTTT. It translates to CASSRTGGNTGELFF.

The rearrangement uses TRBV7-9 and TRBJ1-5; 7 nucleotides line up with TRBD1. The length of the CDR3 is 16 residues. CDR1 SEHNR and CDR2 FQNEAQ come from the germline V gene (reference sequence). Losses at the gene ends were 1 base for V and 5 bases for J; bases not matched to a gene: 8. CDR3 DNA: TGTGCCAGCAGCTTAGTGGGACCGCAGGGGGATCAGCCCCAGCATTTT. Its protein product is CASSLVGPQGDQPQHF.

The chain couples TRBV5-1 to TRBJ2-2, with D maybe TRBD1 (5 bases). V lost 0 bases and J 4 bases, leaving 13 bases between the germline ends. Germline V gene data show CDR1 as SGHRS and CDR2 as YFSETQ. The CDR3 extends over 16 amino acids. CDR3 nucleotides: TGCGCCAGCAGCTTGGATCCGCAGGGCGCCACCGGGGAGCTGTTTTTT. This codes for CASSLDPQGATGELFF.

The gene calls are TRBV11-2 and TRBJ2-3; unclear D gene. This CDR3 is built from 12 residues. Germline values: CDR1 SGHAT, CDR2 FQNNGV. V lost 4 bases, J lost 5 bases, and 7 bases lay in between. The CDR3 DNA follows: TGTGCCAGCAGCTGGGCTTTAGATACGCAGTATTTT. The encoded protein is CASSWALDTQYF.

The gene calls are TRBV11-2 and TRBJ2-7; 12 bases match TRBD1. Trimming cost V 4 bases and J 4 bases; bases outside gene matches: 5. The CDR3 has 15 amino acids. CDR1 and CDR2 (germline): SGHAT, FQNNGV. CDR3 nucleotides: TGTGCCAGCAGCTCCTCGGGACAGGGGGCGTACGAGCAGTACTTC. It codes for CASSSSGQGAYEQYF.

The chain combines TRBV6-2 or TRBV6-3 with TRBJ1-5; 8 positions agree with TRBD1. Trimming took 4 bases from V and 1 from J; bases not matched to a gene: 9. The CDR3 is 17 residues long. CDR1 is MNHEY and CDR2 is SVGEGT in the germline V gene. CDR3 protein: CASSFGTGLGSNQPQHF. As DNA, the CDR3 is TGTGCCAGCAGTTTCGGGACAGGTCTAGGAAGCAATCAGCCCCAGCATTTT.

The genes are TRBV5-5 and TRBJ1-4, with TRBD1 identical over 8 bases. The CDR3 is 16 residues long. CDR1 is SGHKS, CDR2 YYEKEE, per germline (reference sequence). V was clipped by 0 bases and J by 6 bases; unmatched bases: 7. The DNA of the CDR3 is TGTGCCAGCAGCTTGGATTCTGCGACAGGGGATGAAAAACTGTTTTTT. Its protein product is CASSLDSATGDEKLFF.

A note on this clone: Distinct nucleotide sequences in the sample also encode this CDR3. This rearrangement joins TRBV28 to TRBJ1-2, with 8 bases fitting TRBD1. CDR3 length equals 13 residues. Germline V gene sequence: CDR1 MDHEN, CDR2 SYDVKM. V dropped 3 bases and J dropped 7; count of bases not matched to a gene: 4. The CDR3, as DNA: TGTGCCAGCAGTTTTCAGGGGGCAGGTGGCTACACCTTC. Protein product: CASSFQGAGGYTF.

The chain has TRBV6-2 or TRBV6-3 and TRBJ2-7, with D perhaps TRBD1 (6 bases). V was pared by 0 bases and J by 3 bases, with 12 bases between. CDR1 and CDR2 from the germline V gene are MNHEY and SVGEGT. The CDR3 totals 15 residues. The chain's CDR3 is CASSYSTARGYEQYF. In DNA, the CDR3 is TGTGCCAGCAGTTACTCGACCGCCAGGGGCTACGAGCAGTACTTC.

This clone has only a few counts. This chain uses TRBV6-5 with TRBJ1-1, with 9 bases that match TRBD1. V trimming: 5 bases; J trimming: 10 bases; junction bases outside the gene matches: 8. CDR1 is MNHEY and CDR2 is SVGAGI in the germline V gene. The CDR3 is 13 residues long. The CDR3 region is CASSRTTGQGAFF. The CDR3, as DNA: TGTGCCAGCAGTAGGACTACGGGACAGGGAGCTTTCTTT.

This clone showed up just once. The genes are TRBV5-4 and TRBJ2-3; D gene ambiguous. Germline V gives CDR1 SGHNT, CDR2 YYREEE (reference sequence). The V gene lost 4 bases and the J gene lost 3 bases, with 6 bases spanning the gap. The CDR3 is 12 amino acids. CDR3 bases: TGTGCCAGCAGCACAAGAACAGATACGCAGTATTTT. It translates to CASSTRTDTQYF.

CDR3 nucleotide sequence: TGTGCCAGCAGCTTAGGGCAGGGGGTAGCTAATGAAAAACTGTTTTTT. Translation: CASSLGQGVANEKLFF. The V and J genes are TRBV13 and TRBJ1-4; 7 bases align to TRBD1. After removal of 0 bases from V and 3 bases from J, the junction contained 4 bases not matched to a gene. In germline, CDR1 is PRHDT, CDR2 FYEKMQ (reference sequence). CDR3 length equals 16 residues.

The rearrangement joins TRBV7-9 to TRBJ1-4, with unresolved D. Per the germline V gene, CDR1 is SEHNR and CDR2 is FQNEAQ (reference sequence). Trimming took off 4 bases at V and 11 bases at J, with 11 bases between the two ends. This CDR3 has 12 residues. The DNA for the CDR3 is TGTGCCAGCAGCTCCAGCGGCCGGAAACTGTTTTTT. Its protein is CASSSSGRKLFF.

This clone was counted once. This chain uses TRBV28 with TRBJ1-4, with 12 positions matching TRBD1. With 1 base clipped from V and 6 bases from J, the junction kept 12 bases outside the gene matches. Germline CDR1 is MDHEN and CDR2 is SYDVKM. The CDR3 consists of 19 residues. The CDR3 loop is CASSLSTYRDRGQDEKLFF. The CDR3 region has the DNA TGTGCCAGCAGTTTATCCACATACCGGGACAGGGGGCAGGATGAAAAACTGTTTTTT.

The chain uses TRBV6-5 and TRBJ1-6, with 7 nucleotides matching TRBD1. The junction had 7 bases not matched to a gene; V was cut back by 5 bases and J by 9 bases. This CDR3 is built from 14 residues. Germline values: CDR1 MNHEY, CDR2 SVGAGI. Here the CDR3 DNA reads TGTGCCAGCAGTCAGGGTCGGGACAGTTCACCCCTCCACTTT. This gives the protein CASSQGRDSSPLHF.

CDR3 nucleotide sequence: TGTGCCAGCAGCCAAGAGTACAGCAGCTCCTATAATTCACCCCTCCACTTT. Protein sequence: CASSQEYSSSYNSPLHF. The chain joins TRBV3-1 (or the pseudogene TRBV3-2) to TRBJ1-6; D call uncertain. The CDR3 loop spans 17 amino acids. The V gene's germline CDR1 is LGHDT and CDR2 YNNKEL (reference sequence). Trimming took 0 bases from V and 0 from J, leaving 9 bases between them.

The DNA of the CDR3 is TGTGCCAGCAGTTACCCGCAGACAGGGGGCACTGAAGCTTTCTTT. It codes for CASSYPQTGGTEAFF. The genes are TRBV6-5 and TRBJ1-1, with 9 bases lining up with TRBD1. Germline CDR1 and CDR2: MNHEY and SVGAGI. Trimming took 2 bases from V and 4 from J; bases not matched to a gene: 5. CDR3 length: 15 residues.

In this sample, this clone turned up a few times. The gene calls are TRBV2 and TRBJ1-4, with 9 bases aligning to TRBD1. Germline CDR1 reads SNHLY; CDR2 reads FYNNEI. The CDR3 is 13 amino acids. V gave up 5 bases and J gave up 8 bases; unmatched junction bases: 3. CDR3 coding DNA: TGTGCCAGCAGTACCGGGACAGGGGAAAAACTGTTTTTT. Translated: CASSTGTGEKLFF.

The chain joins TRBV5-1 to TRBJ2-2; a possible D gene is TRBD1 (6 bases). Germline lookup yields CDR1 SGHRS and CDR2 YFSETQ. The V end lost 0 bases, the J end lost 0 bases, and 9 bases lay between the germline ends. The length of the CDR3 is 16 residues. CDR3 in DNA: TGCGCCAGCAGCTTGGTCAGACAGGCGAACACCGGGGAGCTGTTTTTT. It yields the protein CASSLVRQANTGELFF.

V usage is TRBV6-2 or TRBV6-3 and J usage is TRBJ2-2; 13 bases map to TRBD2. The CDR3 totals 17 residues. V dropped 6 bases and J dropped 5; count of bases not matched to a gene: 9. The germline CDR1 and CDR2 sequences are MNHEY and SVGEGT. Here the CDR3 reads CASSWAPGLAGTGELFF. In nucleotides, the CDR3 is TGTGCCAGCAGCTGGGCACCGGGACTAGCGGGGACCGGGGAGCTGTTTTTT.